These 27 T cell receptor beta chains originate from one sample sequenced in a study of blood T cell repertoires in COVID-19. TCRdb's copy holds only in-frame clones and misses some; the assay was immunoSEQ multiplex PCR. The profile shows around 330,000 clones, around 89% of them singletons. The sample comprised peripheral blood. The receptors were gathered from a woman aged 50 to 60 with active or convalescent COVID-19.

This rearrangement joins TRBV5-8 to TRBJ2-3; tentative D call: TRBD2 (6 bases). Between the trimmed V and J ends, which lost 0 bases and 4 bases, there was a span of 12 bases. This CDR3 is built from 15 residues. Looked up from germline, CDR1 is SGHTS and CDR2 is YDEGEE. The CDR3 here is CASSLAGGFSDTQYF. In DNA, the CDR3 is TGTGCCAGCAGCTTGGCCGGAGGGTTCTCAGATACGCAGTATTTT.

The chain employs TRBV27 and TRBJ2-7, with TRBD1 matching 8 bases. With V trimmed by 8 bases and J by 2 bases, 8 bases remained unmatched. Germline CDR1 reads MNHEY; CDR2 reads SMNVEV (reference sequence). The CDR3 consists of 14 residues. CDR3 nucleotides: TGTGCCAGCGGCTTAGGACAGGGTACCTACGAGCAGTACTTC. Amino acid sequence: CASGLGQGTYEQYF.

The chain uses TRBV9 and TRBJ2-7; maybe TRBD2 (6 bases). The CDR3 has 13 amino acids. The germline gives CDR1 SGDLS, CDR2 YYNGEE. The V and J ends lost 7 bases and 0 bases respectively, with 11 bases between them. CDR3 sequence reads: CASAGGNSYEQYF. CDR3 coding DNA: TGTGCCAGCGCGGGCGGGAACTCCTACGAGCAGTACTTC.

This clone was detected a few times. The chain uses TRBV6-5 and TRBJ1-2; 8 bases fit TRBD1. This CDR3 has 13 residues. With 6 bases clipped from V and 6 bases from J, the junction kept 6 bases outside the gene matches. The germline V gene encodes CDR1 MNHEY and CDR2 SVGAGI. The CDR3 DNA reads as TGTGCCAGCAGCCCGACAGGGGCTAATGGCTACACCTTC. This gives the protein CASSPTGANGYTF.

This clone was recorded once. This rearrangement joins TRBV5-1 to TRBJ1-4; unclear D gene. The germline V gene encodes CDR1 SGHRS and CDR2 YFSETQ. V was shortened by 2 bases and J by 4 bases, with 12 bases between the two germline ends. The CDR3 length is 15 residues. The CDR3 region is CASSFSGDLNEKLFF. CDR3 bases: TGCGCCAGCAGCTTCTCAGGCGACCTTAATGAAAAACTGTTTTTT.

This chain connects TRBV7-9 to TRBJ2-1, with 9 bases matching TRBD1. The junction had 10 bases not matched to a gene; V was cut back by 3 bases and J by 4 bases. This CDR3 spans 17 amino acids. Germline values: CDR1 SEHNR, CDR2 FQNEAQ (reference sequence). CDR3 residues: CASSLSRGTGTYNEQFF. The CDR3 coding sequence is TGTGCCAGCAGCTTGTCTCGGGGGACAGGGACATACAATGAGCAGTTCTTC.

The V and J genes are TRBV29-1 and TRBJ1-6; 9 positions agree with TRBD1. This CDR3 has 14 residues. Per germline, CDR1 SQVTM and CDR2 ANQGSEA. With 4 bases clipped from V and 7 bases from J, the junction kept 5 bases outside the gene matches. The CDR3 region is CSVAPGTGNSPLHF. The CDR3 DNA reads TGCAGCGTTGCGCCCGGGACAGGGAATTCACCCCTCCACTTT. The full variable domain, completed using reference TRBV29-1 and TRBJ1-6, is SAVISQKPSRDICQRGTSLTIQCQVDSQVTMMFWYRQQPGQSLTLIATANQGSEATYESGFVIDKFPISRPNLTFSTLTVSNMSPEDSSIYLCSVAPGTGNSPLHFGNGTRLTVT.

The CDR3 bases are TGTGCAAGTCGCCCGGGGGGGCGAGATACGCAGTATTTT. Its translation: CASRPGGRDTQYF. V usage is TRBV12-2 and J usage is TRBJ2-3; no check of the table's D call, TRBD2, against the DNA was made. TRBV12-2 is tagged as a pseudogene. The CDR3 is 13 amino acids.

The genes are TRBV2 and TRBJ2-6, with 7 bases lining up with TRBD1. CDR1 and CDR2 from the germline V gene are SNHLY and FYNNEI. With 8 bases clipped from V and 2 bases from J, the junction kept 15 bases outside the gene matches. There are 18 residues in the CDR3. Here the CDR3 reads CASENGAGTEAGANVLTF. Written as DNA, the CDR3 is TGTGCCAGCGAGAATGGAGCCGGGACAGAAGCTGGGGCCAACGTCCTGACTTTC.

This chain joins TRBV20-1 and TRBJ1-6, with D unclear. Germline V lookup: CDR1 DFQATT, CDR2 SNEGSKA (reference sequence). The V gene lost 6 bases and the J gene lost 10 bases, with 10 bases spanning the gap. The CDR3 has 11 residues. The CDR3 loop reads CSAPGTSPLHF. Written as DNA, the CDR3 is TGCAGTGCCCCAGGAACCTCACCCCTCCACTTT.

The J gene is TRBJ2-7, the V gene TRBV11-3; D remains unclear. V was cut by 3 bases and J by 6 bases, with 12 bases left in between. Germline V gives CDR1 SGHNT, CDR2 YENEEA. The CDR3 loop spans 13 amino acids. The CDR3 bases are TGTGCCAGCAGCTTTGGAGACCTACGCGAGCAGTACTTC. Protein product: CASSFGDLREQYF.

CDR3 sequence (DNA): TGTGCCTGGAGTAGAAGACAGGGGGCTAATTTTAACACTGAAGCTTTCTTT. Translation gives CAWSRRQGANFNTEAFF. The V and J genes are TRBV30 and TRBJ1-1; 10 nucleotides line up with TRBD1. Germline assignment: CDR1 GTSNPN and CDR2 SVGIG (reference sequence). The trim removed 2 bases at V and 2 bases at J, leaving 11 bases unmatched. CDR3 length equals 17 residues.

V usage is TRBV7-3 and J usage is TRBJ2-1, with 13 bases matching TRBD2. CDR1 and CDR2 from the germline V gene are SGHTA and FQGTGA. The CDR3 runs 19 residues. After removal of 2 bases from V and 3 bases from J, the junction contained 10 bases not matched to a gene. The CDR3 DNA sequence: TGTGCCAGCAGCTTACTCGGGACTAGCGGGATAGGGGGCTACAATGAGCAGTTCTTC. It specifies CASSLLGTSGIGGYNEQFF. Variable domain in full (rest from reference TRBV7-3 and TRBJ2-1): GAGVSQTPSNKVTEKGKYVELRCDPISGHTALYWYRQSLGQGPEFLIYFQGTGAADDSGLPNDRFFAVRPEGSVSTLKIQRTERGDSAVYLCASSLLGTSGIGGYNEQFFGPGTRLTVL.

This clone was recorded a few times. The gene calls are TRBV9 and TRBJ2-1; 9 nucleotides line up with TRBD2. Unmatched junction bases numbered 7, after V lost 0 bases and J lost 12 bases. CDR3 size: 14 residues. Per the germline V gene, CDR1 is SGDLS and CDR2 is YYNGEE. CDR3 protein: CASSVGGGAAGQFF. The CDR3 coding sequence is TGTGCCAGCAGCGTAGGCGGGGGGGCAGCAGGGCAGTTCTTC.

This rearrangement joins TRBV4-2 to TRBJ2-1, with D possibly TRBD1 on 6 matching bases. The CDR3 has 16 amino acids. CDR1 is LGHNA and CDR2 is YNFKEQ in the germline V gene. V gave up 0 bases and J gave up 2 bases, with 11 bases separating them. This chain's CDR3 is CASSQEGAAAYNEQFF. The CDR3 DNA reads TGTGCCAGCAGCCAAGAGGGGGCGGCAGCCTACAATGAGCAGTTCTTC.

The table lists this clone with a count of one. This chain links TRBV7-3 with TRBJ1-5; maybe TRBD1 (5 bases). The germline V and J ends were trimmed by 4 bases and 6 bases, with 16 bases remaining between them. The CDR3 sequence is 15 residues long. Germline CDR1 reads SGHTA; CDR2 reads FQGTGA. The DNA of the CDR3 is TGTGCCAGCAGCTCTGGTATTGGGGCCCCTCAGCCCCAGCATTTT. It specifies CASSSGIGAPQPQHF.

This clone has only one observation. The V call is TRBV27, the J call TRBJ2-2; TRBD2 agrees at 9 bases. The ends lost 9 bases at V and 0 bases at J; junction bases unmatched: 11. Germline values: CDR1 MNHEY, CDR2 SMNVEV (reference sequence). This CDR3 has 17 amino acids. The chain's CDR3 is CASQEVRTSANTGELFF. The DNA of the CDR3 is TGTGCCAGTCAGGAGGTGAGGACTAGCGCGAACACCGGGGAGCTGTTTTTT.

CDR3: CASNGLAGGTDTQYF. CDR3 DNA: TGTGCCAGCAACGGACTAGCGGGAGGTACAGATACGCAGTATTTT. This sequence joins TRBV3-1 (or the pseudogene TRBV3-2) and TRBJ2-3; 14 bases line up with TRBD2. The germline gives CDR1 LGHDT, CDR2 YNNKEL (reference sequence). V lost 7 bases and J lost 3; bases outside the gene matches: 3. CDR3 length: 15 residues.

The chain carries TRBV30 and TRBJ1-1; possible D gene TRBD1, 5 bases. The V end was cut by 1 base, the J end by 8 bases, with 11 bases between. The CDR3 loop spans 12 amino acids. The germline CDR1 and CDR2 sequences are GTSNPN and SVGIG (reference sequence). In DNA, the CDR3 is TGTGCCTGGAGTGGGTCCCAGGGAGAAGCTTTCTTT. Its protein product is CAWSGSQGEAFF.

Concerning this clone itself: Other nucleotide sequences from this sample produce the same CDR3. The genes are TRBV28 and TRBJ1-2; no firm D call. Germline assignment: CDR1 MDHEN and CDR2 SYDVKM. The CDR3 runs to 12 residues. V lost 1 base and J lost 5, with 5 bases in between. CDR3 sequence (DNA): TGTGCCAGCAGTTTATTCCAGTATGGCTACACCTTC. This gives the protein CASSLFQYGYTF.

The J gene is TRBJ2-1, the V gene TRBV7-2; perhaps TRBD1 as D (6 bases). Germline CDR1 is SGHTA and CDR2 is FQGNSA. This CDR3 has 14 residues. V lost 3 bases, J lost 9 bases, and 15 bases lay in between. The CDR3 nucleotides are TGTGCCAGCAGCTTGGGGGCCAAAGGTAGTGAGCAGTTCTTC. Amino acids: CASSLGAKGSEQFF. Supplemented by reference TRBV7-2 and TRBJ2-1, the full variable domain reads GAGVSQSPSNKVTEKGKDVELRCDPISGHTALYWYRQSLGQGLEFLIYFQGNSAPDKSGLPSDRFSAERTGGSVSTLTIQRTQQEDSAVYLCASSLGAKGSEQFFGPGTRLTVL.

The V call is TRBV24-1, the J call TRBJ2-5, with D possibly being TRBD1 (6 bases). Germline V gene sequence: CDR1 KGHDR, CDR2 SFDVKD. The V and J ends lost 0 bases and 2 bases respectively, with 9 bases between them. This CDR3 has 15 amino acids. The CDR3: CATSDLVTGQETQYF. For the CDR3, the DNA is TGTGCCACCAGTGATTTGGTGACAGGTCAAGAGACCCAGTACTTC.

The chain is built from TRBV5-1 and TRBJ2-1; 8 nucleotides align to TRBD2. The CDR3 totals 16 residues. The germline CDR1 and CDR2 sequences are SGHRS and YFSETQ. V was clipped by 3 bases and J by 7 bases; unmatched bases: 12. CDR3 sequence reads: CASSSGATGLGNEQFF. CDR3 sequence (DNA): TGCGCCAGCAGCTCGGGGGCTACGGGACTAGGGAATGAGCAGTTCTTC. Variable domain in full (rest from reference TRBV5-1 and TRBJ2-1): KAGVTQTPRYLIKTRGQQVTLSCSPISGHRSVSWYQQTPGQGLQFLFEYFSETQRNKGNFPGRFSGRQFSNSRSEMNVSTLELGDSALYLCASSSGATGLGNEQFFGPGTRLTVL.

V is TRBV7-2 and J is TRBJ2-2; D remains unclear. From germline, CDR1 is SGHTA and CDR2 FQGNSA. V was trimmed by 2 bases and J by 3 bases, leaving 7 bases between them. The length of the CDR3 is 14 residues. The CDR3 DNA reads TGTGCCAGCAGCTTATCTTCTGACACCGGGGAGCTGTTTTTT. This gives the protein CASSLSSDTGELFF.

J is TRBJ1-3 and V is TRBV7-8; tentatively, D is TRBD1 (6 bases). The CDR3 spans 18 residues. Germline CDR1 is SGHVS and CDR2 is FQNEAQ. V lost 5 bases, J lost 0 bases, and 20 bases lay in between. CDR3 bases: TGTGCCAGCAGCCCGAGGGACACCCGCCCTCGCTCTGGAAACACCATATATTTT. Its protein is CASSPRDTRPRSGNTIYF.

This chain uses TRBV18 with TRBJ2-3, with unresolved D. V dropped 2 bases and J dropped 2 bases, with 11 bases sitting between them. This CDR3 is built from 15 residues. Germline lookup yields CDR1 KGHSH and CDR2 LQKENI. CDR3 amino acids: CASSPFSGNTDTQYF. For the CDR3, the DNA is TGTGCCAGCTCACCATTTTCGGGTAACACAGATACGCAGTATTTT.

The CDR3: CASSQGGLAGATDTQYF. The CDR3 DNA reads TGCGCCAGCAGCCAAGGTGGACTAGCGGGAGCCACAGATACGCAGTATTTT. This rearrangement joins TRBV4-3 to TRBJ2-3; 13 positions agree with TRBD2. V trimming: 1 base; J trimming: 2 bases; junction bases outside the gene matches: 3. The length of the CDR3 is 17 residues. Germline lookup yields CDR1 LGHNA and CDR2 YSLEER.